The 25 T cell receptor beta chains below all came from one sample that was sequenced in a study of esophageal squamous cell carcinoma under preoperative chemotherapy. Time point defined: before preoperative PTX-NDP chemotherapy. TCRdb used MiXCR to reprocess the PCR reads, holding one entry per CDR3 protein. The table includes roughly 14,000 distinct CDR3 sequences, 48% detected once. Sampling was done from a patient given preoperative chemotherapy. The receptors were sampled from a human donor with esophageal squamous cell carcinoma. The donor label of this sample is uncertain.

This clonotype appeared many times. J is TRBJ2-4 and V is TRBV27; possible D gene TRBD1, 6 bases. The CDR3 covers 15 residues. Deletions cut 3 bases from V and 5 bases from J, with 14 bases between. Per the germline V gene, CDR1 is MNHEY and CDR2 is SMNVEV (reference sequence). As DNA, the CDR3 is TGTGCCAGCAGTTTGAGAGGACAGTTCGAAAACATTCAGTACTTC. Encoded protein: CASSLRGQFENIQYF.

The chain joins TRBV11-2 to TRBJ2-4, with D possibly being TRBD1 or TRBD2 (5 bases each). From germline, CDR1 is SGHAT and CDR2 FQNNGV. V was cut by 3 bases and J by 13 bases, with 22 bases left in between. This CDR3 is built from 15 residues. The CDR3 coding sequence is TGTGCCAGCAGCTTGGGGGTGCGCGTCAAAAATATGCAGTACTTC. This translates into CASSLGVRVKNMQYF.

The table lists this clonotype with many counts. The chain employs TRBV7-2 and TRBJ2-1, with D maybe TRBD1 (5 bases). Looked up from germline, CDR1 is SGHTA and CDR2 is FQGNSA. With 0 bases removed from V and 0 bases from J, the gap between germline ends came to 9 bases. The CDR3 totals 16 residues. The CDR3 loop is CASSLAGAISYNEQFF. Written as DNA, the CDR3 is TGTGCCAGCAGCTTAGCTGGGGCCATCTCCTACAATGAGCAGTTCTTC.

On this clonotype: The junction shows a germline mismatch at one end, possibly a read error. The chain joins TRBV7-8 to TRBJ2-3; 10 bases agree with TRBD1. The CDR3 spans 15 residues. Germline CDR1 is SGHVS and CDR2 is FQNEAQ. The DNA of the CDR3 is TGTGCCAGGGGCCGAGGGACAGGGGAGCGCGAGACCCAGTACTTT. As protein: CARGRGTGERETQYF.

J is TRBJ2-4 and V is TRBV12-3 or TRBV12-4; D ambiguous. The germline V and J ends were trimmed by 2 bases and 0 bases, with 5 bases remaining between them. The CDR3 contains 14 residues. This CDR3 is CASSLREAKNIQYF. CDR3 DNA: TGTGCCAGCAGTTTAAGGGAAGCCAAAAACATTCAGTACTTC.

Concerning this clonotype itself: The junction does not match germline at one end; this may be a read error. The V call is TRBV10-2, the J call TRBJ2-2; 7 bases are shared with TRBD1. Germline assignment: CDR1 WSHSY and CDR2 SAAADI. CDR3 length: 15 amino acids. The DNA for the CDR3 is TGCGCCAGCAGTGAGATACAGGGGAGCTCCGGGGCGCTGTTTTTT. Its protein is CASSEIQGSSGALFF.

This chain links TRBV7-2 with TRBJ2-1; D unresolved. The germline gives CDR1 SGHTA, CDR2 FQGNSA. The CDR3 has 15 residues. The germline V and J ends were trimmed by 5 bases and 9 bases, with 20 bases remaining between them. The CDR3 loop is CASSPRAFNHGEQFF. CDR3 in DNA: TGTGCCAGCAGCCCTCGGGCTTTTAACCATGGTGAGCAGTTCTTC.

This clonotype was found a few times. The rearrangement links TRBV7-3 to TRBJ2-3; TRBD2 matches at 7 bases. The CDR3 sequence is 14 residues long. Losses at the gene ends were 5 bases for V and 6 bases for J; bases not matched to a gene: 8. CDR1 and CDR2 from the germline V gene are SGHTA and FQGTGA. CDR3 DNA sequence: TGTGCCAGCAGCCCCTCAAGCGGGATGGATACGCAGTATTTT. Amino acid sequence: CASSPSSGMDTQYF.

In this sample, this clonotype turned up a few times. The chain combines TRBV7-6 with TRBJ2-3; possibly TRBD1 or TRBD2 for D (5 bases each). The V end was cut by 4 bases, the J end by 14 bases, with 13 bases between. The CDR3 extends over 11 amino acids. CDR1 and CDR2 (germline): SGHVS, FNYEAQ. CDR3 region: CASSSGRSLYF. The CDR3 DNA sequence: TGTGCCAGCAGCTCGGGACGCTCCCTGTATTTT.

Notes on this clonotype: A much bigger clone sits one base away, suggesting this may be a read error. The DNA for the CDR3 is TGTGCCAGCAGCACCGGGACAGGCGGTGAGCAGTACTTC. Its protein product is CASSTGTGGEQYF. The chain couples TRBV6-1 to TRBJ2-1, with TRBD1 matching 8 bases. The last part of the DNA fits TRBJ2-7 better; the J call may be wrong. The germline CDR1 and CDR2 sequences are MNHNS and SASEGT. The CDR3 consists of 13 residues.

Only a few counts were recorded for this clonotype. Here the CDR3 reads CASSPQGGEQFF. The CDR3 DNA is TGTGCCAGCAGCCCACAGGGGGGCGAGCAGTTCTTC. The chain recombines TRBV11-1 with TRBJ2-1; 8 bases align to TRBD1. CDR1 is SGHAT, CDR2 FQDESV, per germline (reference sequence). The CDR3 runs 12 residues. The junction had 4 bases not matched to a gene; V was cut back by 5 bases and J by 10 bases.

By share, this clonotype counts as medium-sized. A junction boundary mismatches the germline segment, possibly from a read error. The J gene is TRBJ2-3, the V gene TRBV11-2; 8 nucleotides line up with TRBD1. The CDR3 is 15 residues long. Looked up from germline, CDR1 is SGHAT and CDR2 is FQNNGV. The CDR3 spells CASSLDRGSTDTQYF. The CDR3 region has the DNA TGTGCCAGCAGCCTAGACAGGGGAAGCACAGATACGCAGTATTTT. The variable domain in full, with the rest retrieved from reference TRBV11-2 and TRBJ2-3, is EAGVAQSPRYKIIEKRQSVAFWCNPISGHATLYWYQQILGQGPKLLIQFQNNGVVDDSQLPKDRFSAERLKGVDSTLKIQPAKLEDSAVYLCASSLDRGSTDTQYFGPGTRLTVL.

This clonotype was recorded a few times. The gene calls are TRBV7-9 and TRBJ2-7; D gene ambiguous. Germline assignment: CDR1 SEHNR and CDR2 FQNEAQ (reference sequence). V lost 5 bases and J 2 bases, leaving 4 bases between the germline ends. This CDR3 contains 11 residues. CDR3 coding DNA: TGTGCCAGCAGCCCTGCCTACGAGCAGTACTTC. It codes for CASSPAYEQYF.

J is TRBJ2-7 and V is TRBV12-5; D is perhaps TRBD1 (6 bases). The J call may not be correct, given that the DNA end is closer to TRBJ2-1. Germline lookup yields CDR1 LGHNT and CDR2 FRNRAP. This CDR3 has 17 amino acids. The CDR3 DNA is TGTGCTAGTGGTTTGGTACTTCAACAGGGCATAGGCAATGAGCAGTTCTTC. It codes for CASGLVLQQGIGNEQFF.

There are a few counts of this clonotype. The CDR3: CASSFSADHEQFF. CDR3 nucleotide sequence: TGTGCCAGCAGCTTCTCTGCCGACCATGAGCAGTTCTTC. This rearrangement joins TRBV11-2 to TRBJ2-1, with no clear D. Germline lookup yields CDR1 SGHAT and CDR2 FQNNGV. Trimming cost V 3 bases and J 8 bases, with 11 bases left between them. The CDR3 is made up of 13 amino acids.

The chain combines TRBV7-6 with TRBJ2-3; possible D gene TRBD2, 6 bases. Trimming stripped 5 bases from V and 2 bases from J, with 14 bases between. Germline V gene data show CDR1 as SGHVS and CDR2 as FNYEAQ. The CDR3 totals 15 residues. The CDR3 DNA reads as TGTGCCAGCAGCCGGTACGGGACTGACACAGATACGCAGTATTTT. This gives the protein CASSRYGTDTDTQYF.

V and J are TRBV6-5 and TRBJ2-3; D is undetermined. This CDR3 contains 14 residues. V lost 2 bases and J lost 6, with 12 bases in between. Germline V gene data show CDR1 as MNHEY and CDR2 as SVGAGI. Here the CDR3 reads CASSYKPDGDTQYF. DNA of the CDR3: TGTGCCAGCAGTTACAAACCCGACGGGGATACGCAGTATTTT.

The V gene is TRBV11-2, the J gene TRBJ1-2, with a possible D match to TRBD1 (5 bases). CDR3 length: 11 amino acids. CDR1 SGHAT and CDR2 FQNNGV come from the germline V gene. The V and J ends lost 5 bases and 12 bases respectively, with 13 bases between them. The CDR3 is CASSHTGENTF. The CDR3 region has the DNA TGTGCCAGCAGCCATACGGGGGAGAACACCTTC. Drawing the rest from reference TRBV11-2 and TRBJ1-2, the complete variable domain is EAGVAQSPRYKIIEKRQSVAFWCNPISGHATLYWYQQILGQGPKLLIQFQNNGVVDDSQLPKDRFSAERLKGVDSTLKIQPAKLEDSAVYLCASSHTGENTFGSGTRLTVV.

This clonotype was counted between two and nine times. The J gene is TRBJ2-5, the V gene TRBV6-1; a weak D match, TRBD2 (6 bases). Trimming took 3 bases from V and 7 from J, leaving 18 bases between them. Germline CDR1 is MNHNS and CDR2 is SASEGT. The CDR3 is 15 amino acids. The CDR3 region has the DNA TGTGCCAGCAGTGATTCTCGCGGTGTGGGGGGGACCCAGTACTTC. This gives the protein CASSDSRGVGGTQYF.

This clonotype was counted only a few times. The chain links TRBV6-1 to TRBJ2-6; D not resolved. CDR1 is MNHNS and CDR2 is SASEGT in the germline V gene. The CDR3 runs to 15 residues. Trimming removed 4 bases from V and 0 bases from J, with 7 bases in between. The CDR3 DNA reads TGTGCCAGCAGTGTCCGGCCCTCTGGGGCCAACGTCCTGACTTTC. This gives the protein CASSVRPSGANVLTF.

This clonotype was picked up many times. A clone one base away is much larger, so this may be a read error. J is TRBJ2-5 and V is TRBV6-6; 7 bases map to TRBD2. CDR3 length: 14 amino acids. Per germline, CDR1 MNHNY and CDR2 SVGAGI (reference sequence). The V gene end was trimmed by 6 bases and the J gene end by 11 bases; junction bases not matched to a gene: 15. The CDR3 DNA follows: TGTGCCAGCAGGGGGAGGGCGGGGTACAATGAGCAGTACTTC. Amino acids: CASRGRAGYNEQYF.

This rearrangement joins TRBV3-1 to TRBJ2-1; 7 positions match TRBD2. CDR1 is LGHDT, CDR2 YNNKEL, per germline (reference sequence). There are 13 residues in the CDR3. With V trimmed by 3 bases and J by 16 bases, 12 bases remained unmatched. CDR3 protein: CASSHGGSNSVFF. The CDR3 DNA sequence: TGTGCCAGCAGCCATGGCGGGAGCAACTCGGTCTTCTTC.

The rearrangement links TRBV27 to TRBJ1-1; a possible D gene is TRBD1 (5 bases). Trimming stripped 4 bases from V and 0 bases from J, with 6 bases between. The CDR3 has 13 amino acids. CDR1 is MNHEY and CDR2 is SMNVEV in the germline V gene (reference sequence). CDR3 bases: TGTGCCAGCAGTTCCAGGGTGAACACTGAAGCTTTCTTT. This encodes CASSSRVNTEAFF.

This clonotype was picked up many times. V usage is TRBV7-9 and J usage is TRBJ2-1, with D unclear. The CDR3 is 12 residues long. V gave up 3 bases and J gave up 4 bases, with 4 bases separating them. Germline lookup yields CDR1 SEHNR and CDR2 FQNEAQ (reference sequence). The DNA of the CDR3 is TGTGCCAGCAGCTTTTCATACAATGAGCAGTTCTTC. Its translation is CASSFSYNEQFF.

This chain links TRBV6-1 with TRBJ2-5; D is unclear. CDR1 is MNHNS and CDR2 is SASEGT in the germline V gene. This CDR3 has 14 residues. The ends were cut back, 7 bases at V and 2 bases at J, with 14 bases in the middle. CDR3 loop: CASKNGGRQETQYF. CDR3 coding DNA: TGTGCCAGCAAGAACGGCGGCAGACAAGAGACCCAGTACTTC.